The rows below give T cell receptor beta chains drawn from one sample of a study of T cell changes during pregnancy in multiple sclerosis. Using immunoSEQ multiplex PCR, the repertoire was profiled, and TCRdb retains in-frame clones only, with some absent. The repertoire has tens of thousands of clones, more than 85% of them found once; the top ten carry 1.2%. The source material was peripheral blood, sampled after pregnancy. The receptors were gathered from a female donor in good health, enrolled as a control in a pregnancy study. Both conserved end residues are part of each CDR3. D genes are given only for firm matches. Some rows have no size entry. The others give once, few or many, or a class for an expanded clone.

CDR3: CGVGASGGNTIYF
DNA: TGTGGCGTGGGGGCCTCGGGCGGAAACACCATATATTTT
D: .
size: .
V: TRBV6-5
J: TRBJ1-3

CDR3: CASSPRPAGEGTGELFF
DNA: TGCGCCAGCAGCCCCCGGCCGGCGGGAGAGGGCACCGGGGAGCTGTTTTTT
D: TRBD2
size: .
V: TRBV5-1
J: TRBJ2-2

CDR3: CASSEEELLYEQYF
DNA: TGTGCCAGCAGTGAAGAAGAACTCCTCTACGAGCAGTACTTC
D: .
size: .
V: TRBV2
J: TRBJ2-7

CDR3: CASSLLGTGFITEAFF
DNA: TGTGCCAGCAGTTTATTGGGGACAGGGTTCATCACTGAAGCTTTCTTT
D: TRBD1
size: once
V: TRBV27
J: TRBJ1-1

CDR3: CASSYSRGLDEQYF
DNA: TGTGCCAGCAGTTACTCGAGGGGGCTCGACGAGCAGTACTTC
D: TRBD1
size: .
V: TRBV6-6
J: TRBJ2-7

CDR3: CASSNTGRVNQPQHF
DNA: TGTGCCAGCAGCAATACAGGGAGGGTTAATCAGCCCCAGCATTTT
D: .
size: .
V: TRBV7-9
J: TRBJ1-5

CDR3: CASRYSGNTIYF
DNA: TGTGCCAGTAGGTACTCTGGAAACACCATATATTTT
D: .
size: once
V: TRBV19
J: TRBJ1-3

CDR3: CASSWTGTNTEAFF
DNA: TGTGCCAGCAGCTGGACAGGGACGAACACTGAAGCTTTCTTT
D: TRBD1
size: .
V: TRBV28
J: TRBJ1-1

CDR3: CASSADYSNQPQHF
DNA: TGTGCCAGCAGCGCCGACTATAGCAATCAGCCCCAGCATTTT
D: .
size: .
V: TRBV11-2
J: TRBJ1-5

CDR3: CASSELAGGTQYF
DNA: TGTGCCAGCTCCGAGCTAGCGGGGGGGACCCAGTACTTC
D: TRBD2
size: .
V: TRBV6-4
J: TRBJ2-5

CDR3: CASTIRLGANTEAFF
DNA: TGTGCCAGCACCATCCGGTTGGGGGCAAACACTGAAGCTTTCTTT
D: .
size: .
V: TRBV7-2
J: TRBJ1-1

CDR3: CASAKILANTGELFF
DNA: TGTGCCAGCGCCAAAATCCTAGCAAACACCGGGGAGCTGTTTTTT
D: .
size: .
V: TRBV9
J: TRBJ2-2

CDR3: CASSQVTSEQFF
DNA: TGCGCCAGCAGCCAGGTAACTAGCGAGCAGTTCTTC
D: .
size: .
V: TRBV4-1
J: TRBJ2-1

CDR3: CASSPTSVETQYF
DNA: TGTGCCAGCAGCCCGACTAGCGTGGAGACCCAGTACTTC
D: TRBD2
size: .
V: TRBV7-2
J: TRBJ2-5

CDR3: CASTIDRVTRDTQYF
DNA: TGTGCCAGCACCATTGACAGGGTCACGCGGGATACGCAGTATTTT
D: TRBD1
size: .
V: TRBV6-1
J: TRBJ2-3

CDR3: CASSVMRSAGELFF
DNA: TGTGCCAGCAGCGTAATGAGGTCGGCCGGGGAGCTGTTTTTT
D: .
size: .
V: TRBV14
J: TRBJ2-2

CDR3: CASSLGQSYGYTF
DNA: TGCGCCAGCAGCCTTGGACAGAGCTATGGCTACACCTTC
D: .
size: .
V: TRBV4-1
J: TRBJ1-2

CDR3: CSAREGDSGANVLTF
DNA: TGCAGCGCCCGGGAGGGAGACTCTGGGGCCAACGTCCTGACTTTC
D: TRBD2
size: .
V: TRBV29-1
J: TRBJ2-6

CDR3: CASRDIYGEKLFF
DNA: TGTGCCAGCAGAGACATATACGGCGAAAAACTGTTTTTT
D: .
size: .
V: TRBV6-1
J: TRBJ1-4

CDR3: CAISEWDRGGTEAFF
DNA: TGTGCCATCAGTGAGTGGGACAGGGGCGGCACTGAAGCTTTCTTT
D: TRBD1
size: .
V: TRBV10-3
J: TRBJ1-1

CDR3: CASSRPRDRGSPLHF
DNA: TGTGCCAGCAGCCGACCCCGGGACAGGGGTTCACCCCTCCACTTT
D: TRBD1
size: few
V: TRBV5-5
J: TRBJ1-6

CDR3: CASSATGTSTYEQYF
DNA: TGTGCCAGCAGTGCAACCGGGACAAGCACCTACGAGCAGTACTTC
D: .
size: .
V: TRBV6-5
J: TRBJ2-7

CDR3: CASSTGQVSTYGYTF
DNA: TGTGCCAGCTCAACAGGACAGGTCTCGACCTATGGCTACACCTTC
D: TRBD1
size: .
V: TRBV18
J: TRBJ1-2

CDR3: CASSNRAGVKRGGCSGELFF
DNA: TGTGCCAGCAGCAACCGCGCCGGGGTGAAACGGGGGGGCTGTTCCGGGGAGCTGTTTTTT
D: .
size: .
V: TRBV21-1
J: TRBJ2-2

CDR3: CASRIGLAASSYNEQFF
DNA: TGTGCCAGCAGAATCGGGCTAGCGGCAAGCTCCTACAATGAGCAGTTCTTC
D: TRBD2
size: .
V: TRBV11-3
J: TRBJ2-1

CDR3: CASSPSESAGYTF
DNA: TGTGCCAGCAGCCCTTCGGAGTCCGCCGGCTACACCTTC
D: .
size: .
V: TRBV7-9
J: TRBJ1-2

CDR3: CASSPQGQGTDTQYF
DNA: TGCGCCAGCAGCCCCCAGGGCCAAGGGACAGATACGCAGTATTTT
D: .
size: once
V: TRBV5-1
J: TRBJ2-3

CDR3: CASSSFPPETSTDTQYF
DNA: TGTGCCAGCAGTTCCTTCCCCCCGGAGACTAGCACAGATACGCAGTATTTT
D: .
size: .
V: TRBV28
J: TRBJ2-3

CDR3: CASRPQLNTEAFF
DNA: TGTGCCAGCAGGCCGCAGTTGAACACTGAAGCTTTCTTT
D: .
size: .
V: TRBV2
J: TRBJ1-1

CDR3: CASSFYSGNTIYF
DNA: TGTGCCAGCAGTTTTTACTCTGGAAACACCATATATTTT
D: .
size: .
V: TRBV25-1
J: TRBJ1-3

CDR3: CSVGRGYSSYNEQFF
DNA: TGCAGCGTTGGGCGAGGGTACTCGTCCTACAATGAGCAGTTCTTC
D: .
size: .
V: TRBV29-1
J: TRBJ2-1

CDR3: CASSQDLWLSGGSGANVLTF
DNA: TGCGCCAGCAGCCAAGATCTTTGGCTTAGCGGGGGGTCTGGGGCCAACGTCCTGACTTTC
D: TRBD2
size: .
V: TRBV4-1
J: TRBJ2-6

CDR3: CASSEASGSTDTQYF
DNA: TGTGCCAGCAGTGAGGCAAGCGGGAGCACAGATACGCAGTATTTT
D: .
size: few
V: TRBV6-4
J: TRBJ2-3

CDR3: CASSRLAGGFTDTQYF
DNA: TGCGCCAGCAGCCGACTAGCGGGGGGATTCACAGATACGCAGTATTTT
D: TRBD2
size: .
V: TRBV5-1
J: TRBJ2-3

CDR3: CASSEARGLQPQHF
DNA: TGTGCCAGCAGTGAAGCCAGGGGGCTTCAGCCCCAGCATTTT
D: TRBD1
size: .
V: TRBV25-1
J: TRBJ1-5

CDR3: CASSSRTYEQYF
DNA: TGTGCCAGCAGCTCTAGAACCTACGAGCAGTACTTC
D: .
size: .
V: TRBV5-6
J: TRBJ2-7

CDR3: CASSLPPTGGTEAFF
DNA: TGTGCCAGCAGTTTGCCCCCAACAGGGGGCACTGAAGCTTTCTTT
D: TRBD1
size: .
V: TRBV6-5
J: TRBJ1-1

CDR3: CASSIVGAVPGEKLFF
DNA: TGTGCCAGTAGTATAGTCGGAGCAGTGCCGGGTGAAAAACTGTTTTTT
D: .
size: once
V: TRBV19
J: TRBJ1-4

CDR3: CASSTTGGVETQYF
DNA: TGTGCCAGCAGCACGACAGGGGGCGTGGAGACCCAGTACTTC
D: .
size: once
V: TRBV21-1
J: TRBJ2-5

CDR3: CASSFTGTEAFF
DNA: TGCGCCAGCAGCTTCACGGGTACTGAAGCTTTCTTT
D: .
size: .
V: TRBV5-1
J: TRBJ1-1

CDR3: CASSWAEGNTIYF
DNA: TGTGCCAGCAGCTGGGCAGAGGGAAACACCATATATTTT
D: .
size: once
V: TRBV7-9
J: TRBJ1-3

CDR3: CASSYRDSFEQYF
DNA: TGTGCCAGCAGTTACCGGGACAGCTTCGAGCAGTACTTC
D: TRBD1
size: .
V: TRBV6-5
J: TRBJ2-7

CDR3: CASRTTGQGTEAFF
DNA: TGTGCCAGCAGGACGACAGGGCAGGGCACTGAAGCTTTCTTT
D: TRBD1
size: .
V: TRBV28
J: TRBJ1-1

CDR3: CASSPPISGPNEQYF
DNA: TGTGCCAGCTCACCACCGATCAGCGGCCCAAACGAGCAGTACTTC
D: .
size: .
V: TRBV18
J: TRBJ2-7

CDR3: CATSRQYTEAFF
DNA: TGTGCCACCTCGCGGCAGTACACTGAAGCTTTCTTT
D: .
size: .
V: TRBV6-1
J: TRBJ1-1

CDR3: CASGEGHNQPQHF
DNA: TGTGCCAGCGGTGAGGGTCACAATCAGCCCCAGCATTTT
D: .
size: .
V: TRBV11-2
J: TRBJ1-5

CDR3: CASSLESIAFF
DNA: TGCGCCAGCAGCTTGGAATCAATAGCTTTCTTT
D: .
size: .
V: TRBV5-1
J: TRBJ1-1